Sequencing of this TCR beta chain was carried out in a study of cytomegalovirus exposure and HLA in healthy donors. The study, taken as a whole, reports: A later analysis revealed that TCR association rates differed between HLA loci, peaking at DRB1 and bottoming out at HLA-C.

The PCR was carried out with 60 Vbeta primers and 13 Jbeta primers. Generated by immunoSEQ multiplex PCR, the TCRdb table keeps only in-frame clones and is missing some. The sample contains roughly 240,000 clones, roughly 81% of which appear only once. This CDR3 spans 14 amino acids. V was trimmed by 4 bases and J by 0 bases, leaving 8 bases between them. Germline V CDR1 and CDR2: MNHEY, SVGAGI. This clone was counted only a few times. Its antigen is currently unknown. This TCR derives from a girl aged 2-10 years in good health and CMV-seronegative. This sequence joins TRBV6-5 and TRBJ2-3; D is unresolved. Sequenced input: PBMCs. The CDR3 sequence is CASSSFRSTDTQYF. The CDR3 DNA follows: TGTGCCAGCAGTTCGTTCAGAAGCACAGATACGCAGTATTTT.